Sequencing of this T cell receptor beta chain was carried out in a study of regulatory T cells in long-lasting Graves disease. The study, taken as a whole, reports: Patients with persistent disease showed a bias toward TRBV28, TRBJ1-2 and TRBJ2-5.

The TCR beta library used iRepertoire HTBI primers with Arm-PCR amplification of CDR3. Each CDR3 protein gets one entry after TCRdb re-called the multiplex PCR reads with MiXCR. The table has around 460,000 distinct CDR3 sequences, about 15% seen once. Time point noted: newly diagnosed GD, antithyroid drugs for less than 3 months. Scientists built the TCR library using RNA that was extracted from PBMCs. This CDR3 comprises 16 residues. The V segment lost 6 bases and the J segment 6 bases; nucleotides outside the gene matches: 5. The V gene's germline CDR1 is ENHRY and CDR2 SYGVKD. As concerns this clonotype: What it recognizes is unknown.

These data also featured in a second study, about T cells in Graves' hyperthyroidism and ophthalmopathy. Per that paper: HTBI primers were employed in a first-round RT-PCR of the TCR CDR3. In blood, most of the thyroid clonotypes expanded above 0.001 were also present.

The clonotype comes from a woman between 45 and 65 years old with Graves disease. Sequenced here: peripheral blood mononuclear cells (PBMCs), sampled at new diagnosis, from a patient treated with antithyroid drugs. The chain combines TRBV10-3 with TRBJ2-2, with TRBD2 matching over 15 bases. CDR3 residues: CAISKGLAGGSGELFF. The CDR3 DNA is TGTGCCATCAGCAAAGGACTAGCGGGAGGGTCCGGGGAGCTGTTTTTT.